Listed below are T cell receptor beta chains from one sample, sequenced in a study of PD-L1 blockade in urothelial cancer. This table comes from immunoSEQ multiplex PCR, and its TCRdb copy is limited to in-frame clones, with some not included. The sample contains some 120,000 clones, 85% to 90% of which appear only once. The sample was PBMCs, taken around atezolizumab (anti-PD-L1) treatment. Receptors were obtained from a man aged 55-75 years with urothelial cancer. Both conserved end residues are part of each CDR3. A D gene is named only where the DNA matches it firmly. Rows may omit the clone size; those that give it use once, few, many or a size class.

>TRBV7-2|TRBJ2-7|17|-|TRBD2
TGTGCCAGCAGCCGTCGAGGCTTAGCGGGGGACTCCTACGAGCAGTACTTC
CASSRRGLAGDSYEQYF
>TRBV19|TRBJ2-1|12|-|TRBD1
TGTGCCAGTAGTACAACAGGGGCCCAACAGTTCTTC
CASSTTGAQQFF
>TRBV29-1|TRBJ2-1|14|-|TRBD1
TGCAGCGTTGAAGCATCGACAGGGTCCAATGAGCAGTTCTTC
CSVEASTGSNEQFF
>TRBV5-1|TRBJ2-1|16|-|TRBD2
TGCGCCAGCAGCACCGGACTAGCGGGGCCTTACAATGAGCAGTTCTTC
CASSTGLAGPYNEQFF
>TRBV13|TRBJ2-5|14|-|TRBD1
TGTGCCAGCAGTCCCCCGGGACAGGGGTGGACCCAGTACTTC
CASSPPGQGWTQYF
>TRBV7-8|TRBJ1-4|13|-|-
TGTGCCAGCAGCTTAAATCCGAATGAAAAACTGTTTTTT
CASSLNPNEKLFF
>TRBV6-1|TRBJ1-5|15|-|-
TGTGCCAGCAGTGTTAGGACAGACGGCTATCAGCCCCAGCATTTT
CASSVRTDGYQPQHF
>TRBV19|TRBJ2-3|14|-|-
TGTGCCAGTCGTGAACTAGAGCGCTCAGATACGCAGTATTTT
CASRELERSDTQYF
>TRBV5-1|TRBJ2-7|18|-|TRBD2
TGCGCCAGCAGCTTGGGTTCAGTATTAGGACTAGGTTACTACGAGCAGTACTTC
CASSLGSVLGLGYYEQYF
>TRBV6-1|TRBJ2-2|12|-|-
TGTGCCAGCCCCGGGGTTACCGGGGAGCTGTTTTTT
CASPGVTGELFF
>TRBV7-3|TRBJ2-3|17|once|TRBD1
TGTGCCAGCAGCCGTGCCCCGGGACAGGGGGCGACGGATACGCAGTATTTT
CASSRAPGQGATDTQYF
>TRBV27|TRBJ1-1|14|-|TRBD1
TGTGCCAGCAGTTTTGGGACAGGGGGCACTGAAGCTTTCTTT
CASSFGTGGTEAFF
>TRBV6-1|TRBJ2-2|13|-|-
TGTGCCAGCCCCCCCACTCCCACCGGGGAGCTGTTTTTT
CASPPTPTGELFF
>TRBV12-2|TRBJ1-2|19|-|-
TGTGCAAGTCGCTTAGCGTTCCGCCTGGGACAGGGAGGAGTGAGTGGCTACACCTTC
CASRLAFRLGQGGVSGYTF
>TRBV19|TRBJ2-1|14|-|TRBD1
TGTGCCAGTAGTATAGGGACAGGGTTTAATGAGCAGTTCTTC
CASSIGTGFNEQFF
>TRBV10-1|TRBJ2-2|14|-|-
TGCGCCAGCAGAGCCCACATCCAGGCCGGGGAGCTGTTTTTT
CASRAHIQAGELFF
>TRBV7-3|TRBJ2-7|12|-|-
TGTGCCAGCAGCTTACGGGGCTACGAGCAGTACTTC
CASSLRGYEQYF
>TRBV6-5|TRBJ2-7|13|-|-
TGTGCCAGCAGTCCCGGGACTGTGAGTGAGCAGTACTTC
CASSPGTVSEQYF
>TRBV5-1|TRBJ2-1|11|few|-
TGCGCCAGCAGCCAACTCGATGAGCAGTTCTTC
CASSQLDEQFF
>TRBV6-5|TRBJ2-1|14|-|-
TGTGCCAGCAGAAGGACGGTGACTAGCAATGAGCAGTTCTTC
CASRRTVTSNEQFF
>TRBV5-1|TRBJ2-5|13|-|-
TGCGCCAGCAGCTTGGGATCAGAAGAGACCCAGTACTTC
CASSLGSEETQYF
>TRBV7-6|TRBJ2-3|16|-|-
TGTGCCAGCAGCTTAGGTTCTAGCGCGAACACAGATACGCAGTATTTT
CASSLGSSANTDTQYF
>TRBV29-1|TRBJ1-2|15|-|TRBD1
TGCAGCGTTGATCCGGGACAGGTAGATAACTATGGCTACACCTTC
CSVDPGQVDNYGYTF
>TRBV7-2|TRBJ2-3|18|-|TRBD2
TGTGCCAGCAGCTTAGTAGGGTCCGGGGCGGGGGGGACAGATACGCAGTATTTT
CASSLVGSGAGGTDTQYF
>TRBV6-6|TRBJ1-2|15|-|-
TGTGCCAGCAGCCGAGACTCTTTGGTGGTGGGTGGCTACACCTTC
CASSRDSLVVGGYTF
>TRBV5-1|TRBJ2-3|18|once|TRBD2
TGCGCCAGCAGCCCGGGACTAGCGGGGGGGGGAAGCACAGATACGCAGTATTTT
CASSPGLAGGGSTDTQYF
>TRBV27|TRBJ2-7|15|-|TRBD2
TGTGCCAGCAGTTTAGCGGGAGGCCCCCCCTACGAGCAGTACTTC
CASSLAGGPPYEQYF
>TRBV28|TRBJ1-5|14|-|-
TGTGCCAGCCAAAGGAGGGGGGGCATTCAGCCCCAGCATTTT
CASQRRGGIQPQHF
>TRBV27|TRBJ2-1|15|-|-
TGTGCCAGCAGTTTTCGCCAGGAGGGCTACAATGAGCAGTTCTTC
CASSFRQEGYNEQFF
>TRBV2|TRBJ1-3|14|-|-
TGTGCCAGCAGTACAGGGTTCTCCGGAAACACCATATATTTT
CASSTGFSGNTIYF
>TRBV7-6|TRBJ1-4|14|-|-
TGTGCCAGCAGCTTTGGGCAGGGAGGTGAAAAACTGTTTTTT
CASSFGQGGEKLFF
>TRBV12-2|TRBJ2-7|12|-|-
TGTGCAAGTCGCAAATGTTACTACGAGCAGTACTTC
CASRKCYYEQYF
>TRBV28|TRBJ1-2|11|-|-
TGTGCCAGCAGTTTAGAACAGGTTTTCAACTTC
CASSLEQVFNF
>TRBV29-1|TRBJ2-1|13|-|TRBD2
TGCAGCGTGGAGTTAGCGGGAGGCGGTGAGCAGTTCTTC
CSVELAGGGEQFF
>TRBV5-1|TRBJ1-1|14|-|-
TGCGCCAGCGGCATAACGAAACCAAACACTGAAGCTTTCTTT
CASGITKPNTEAFF
>TRBV11-2|TRBJ2-2|16|-|TRBD2
TGTGCCAGCAGCTTCACCACTAGCGGCCACACCGGGGAGCTGTTTTTT
CASSFTTSGHTGELFF
>TRBV30|TRBJ2-2|13|-|TRBD2
TGTGCCTGGCAGACTAGCGGCACCGGGGAGCTGTTTTTT
CAWQTSGTGELFF
>TRBV6-6|TRBJ2-3|13|-|-
TGTGCCAGCAGGCGACAGTCCACAGATACGCAGTATTTT
CASRRQSTDTQYF
>TRBV7-7|TRBJ2-2|13|-|TRBD2
TGTGCCAGCAGCCCCGGGGGGGGCGGGGAGCTGTTTTTT
CASSPGGGGELFF
>TRBV7-2|TRBJ2-2|14|once|TRBD1
TGTGCCAGCGGGACAGGGGCCATCACCGGGGAGCTGTTTTTT
CASGTGAITGELFF
>TRBV5-1|TRBJ1-1|15|once|-
TGCGCCAGCAGCTTGTTTGGGGGGGAGAACACTGAAGCTTTCTTT
CASSLFGGENTEAFF
>TRBV15|TRBJ2-3|11|-|-
TGTGCCACCAGCAGCGAGTTAGCGCAGTATTTT
CATSSELAQYF
>TRBV18|TRBJ2-1|14|-|TRBD2
TGTGCCAGCTCCCGGACTAGGGCTAACAATGAGCAGTTCTTC
CASSRTRANNEQFF
>TRBV6-5|TRBJ2-1|16|-|TRBD1
TGTGCCAGCAGTTACTCCCGAGACAGGGGGTTGGATGAGCAGTTCTTC
CASSYSRDRGLDEQFF
>TRBV10-1|TRBJ2-7|15|-|-
TGCGCCAGCAGTGAGCCCTGGACAGTTGTAGACGAGCAGTACTTC
CASSEPWTVVDEQYF